This TCR beta chain originates from a study of T cell responses to AZD1222 COVID-19 vaccine. TCRdb keeps only in-frame clones here, not all; method: immunoSEQ multiplex PCR. The sample includes approximately 150,000 clones, 90% of them seen just once. The sample holds one count of this clone. CDR3 length: 16 residues. The J segment lost 8 bases and the V segment lost 1 base, leaving 13 bases of the junction unmatched. CDR1 and CDR2 from the germline V gene are KGHSH and LQKENI. The source of this sequence is an adult who received the AZD1222 COVID-19 vaccine. The sample in question was peripheral blood, obtained 28 days after the second AZD1222 dose. The rearrangement joins TRBV18 to TRBJ1-2; TRBD1 matches at 7 bases. CDR3 coding DNA: TGTGCCAGCTCACCACTAAACAGGGGAGGCGAGAACGGCTACACCTTC. Encoded protein: CASSPLNRGGENGYTF.